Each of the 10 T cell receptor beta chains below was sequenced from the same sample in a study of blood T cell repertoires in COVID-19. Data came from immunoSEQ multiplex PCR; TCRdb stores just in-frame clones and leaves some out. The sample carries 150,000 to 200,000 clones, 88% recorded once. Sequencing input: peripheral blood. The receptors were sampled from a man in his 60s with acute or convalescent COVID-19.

CDR3 loop: CASSVGSRAQETQYF. CDR3 in DNA: TGCGCCAGCAGCGTGGGGAGCAGGGCACAAGAGACCCAGTACTTC. The rearrangement uses TRBV5-1 and TRBJ2-5; D possibly matches TRBD1 or TRBD2 (5 bases each). From germline, CDR1 is SGHRS and CDR2 YFSETQ. There are 15 residues in the CDR3. V lost 4 bases and J 2 bases, leaving 15 bases between the germline ends. Based on the CDR3 plus reference TRBV5-1 and TRBJ2-5, the full variable domain is KAGVTQTPRYLIKTRGQQVTLSCSPISGHRSVSWYQQTPGQGLQFLFEYFSETQRNKGNFPGRFSGRQFSNSRSEMNVSTLELGDSALYLCASSVGSRAQETQYFGPGTRLLVL.

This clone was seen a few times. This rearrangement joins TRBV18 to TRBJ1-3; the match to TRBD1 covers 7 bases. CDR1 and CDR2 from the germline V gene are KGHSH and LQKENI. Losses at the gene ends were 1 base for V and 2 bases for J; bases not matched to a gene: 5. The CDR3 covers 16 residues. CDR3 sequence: CASSPQGANPGNTIYF. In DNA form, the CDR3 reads TGTGCCAGCTCACCACAGGGGGCTAACCCTGGAAACACCATATATTTT.

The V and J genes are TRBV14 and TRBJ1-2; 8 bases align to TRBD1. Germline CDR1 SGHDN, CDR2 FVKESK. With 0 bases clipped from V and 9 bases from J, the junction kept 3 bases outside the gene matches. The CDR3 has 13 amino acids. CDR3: CASSQEDRDSYTF. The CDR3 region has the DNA TGTGCCAGCAGCCAAGAGGACAGGGACAGCTACACCTTC.

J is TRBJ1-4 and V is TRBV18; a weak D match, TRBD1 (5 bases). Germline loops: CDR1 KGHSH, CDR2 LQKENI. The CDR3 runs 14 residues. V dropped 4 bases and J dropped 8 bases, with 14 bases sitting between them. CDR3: CASSRDSGREKLFF. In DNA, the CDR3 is TGTGCCAGCTCACGAGACAGTGGAAGGGAAAAACTGTTTTTT.

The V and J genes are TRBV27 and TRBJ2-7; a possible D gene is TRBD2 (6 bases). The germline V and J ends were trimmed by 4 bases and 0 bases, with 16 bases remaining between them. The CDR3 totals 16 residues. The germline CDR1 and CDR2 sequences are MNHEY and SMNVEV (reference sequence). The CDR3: CASSSLSGISSYEQYF. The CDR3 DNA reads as TGTGCCAGCAGTTCCCTTAGCGGAATTAGCTCCTACGAGCAGTACTTC.

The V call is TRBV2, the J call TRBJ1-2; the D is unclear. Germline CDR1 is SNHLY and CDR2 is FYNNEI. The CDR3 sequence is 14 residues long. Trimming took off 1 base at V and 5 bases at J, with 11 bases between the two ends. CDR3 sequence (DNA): TGTGCCAGCAGTGAAGATGGCACGGGGTATGGCTACACCTTC. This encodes CASSEDGTGYGYTF.

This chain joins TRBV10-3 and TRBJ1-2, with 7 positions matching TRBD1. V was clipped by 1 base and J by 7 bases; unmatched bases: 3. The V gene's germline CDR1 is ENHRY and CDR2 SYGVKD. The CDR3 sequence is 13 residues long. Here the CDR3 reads CAISELAGGGYTF. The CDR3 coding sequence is TGTGCCATCAGTGAGTTGGCAGGGGGTGGCTACACCTTC.

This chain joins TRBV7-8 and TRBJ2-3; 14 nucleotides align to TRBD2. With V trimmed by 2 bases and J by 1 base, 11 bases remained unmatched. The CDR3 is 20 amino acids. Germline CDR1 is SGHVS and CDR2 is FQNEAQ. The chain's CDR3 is CASSLPTSGGASFRTDTQYF. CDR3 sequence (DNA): TGTGCCAGCAGCTTACCGACTAGCGGGGGGGCCTCCTTTCGCACAGATACGCAGTATTTT.

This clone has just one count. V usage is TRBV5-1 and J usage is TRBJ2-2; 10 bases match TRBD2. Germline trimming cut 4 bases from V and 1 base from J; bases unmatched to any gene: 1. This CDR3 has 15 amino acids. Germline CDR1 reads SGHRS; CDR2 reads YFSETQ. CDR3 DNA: TGCGCCAGCAGCCGACTAGCGGGGAACACCGGGGAGCTGTTTTTT. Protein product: CASSRLAGNTGELFF. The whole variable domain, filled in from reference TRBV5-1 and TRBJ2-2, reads KAGVTQTPRYLIKTRGQQVTLSCSPISGHRSVSWYQQTPGQGLQFLFEYFSETQRNKGNFPGRFSGRQFSNSRSEMNVSTLELGDSALYLCASSRLAGNTGELFFGEGSRLTVL.

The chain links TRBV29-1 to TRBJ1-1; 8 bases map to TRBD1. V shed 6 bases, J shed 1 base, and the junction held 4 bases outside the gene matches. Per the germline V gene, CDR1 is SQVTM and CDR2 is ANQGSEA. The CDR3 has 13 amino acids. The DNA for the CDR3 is TGCAGCGTAGTAGGGACAGGGAACACTGAAGCTTTCTTT. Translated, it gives CSVVGTGNTEAFF.